These 13 T cell receptor beta chains were all obtained from the same sample, sequenced in a study of T cell repertoires in cytomegalovirus infection. Which antigens these TCRs recognize remains unknown. A single record per CDR3 protein comes from TCRdb applying MiXCR to the reads. The data hold around 100,000 distinct CDR3 sequences, with around 40% observed a single time. The input for sequencing was CD8+ T cells from cultured PBMCs, taken from culture after CMV antigen stimulation. Receptors were obtained from a human donor in good health (CMV status not recorded). Some clones in this sample may be carry-over from other donors' samples.

This clonotype occurred a few times. The rearrangement joins TRBV20-1 to TRBJ2-4; D gene unclear. Germline CDR1 is DFQATT and CDR2 is SNEGSKA (reference sequence). V gave up 6 bases and J gave up 3 bases, with 12 bases separating them. This CDR3 spans 13 amino acids. The CDR3 reads CSADRPDKNIQYF. The CDR3 nucleotides read TGCAGTGCCGACCGGCCTGACAAAAACATTCAGTACTTC.

The rearrangement uses TRBV7-6 and TRBJ1-5, with 7 nucleotides matching TRBD1. Germline V lookup: CDR1 SGHVS, CDR2 FNYEAQ. The CDR3 is made up of 17 amino acids. V gave up 4 bases and J gave up 4 bases; unmatched junction bases: 13. This CDR3 reads CASSSTAGTEINQPQHF. Here the CDR3 DNA reads TGTGCCAGCAGCTCGACAGCCGGGACAGAGATAAATCAGCCCCAGCATTTT.

The V and J genes are TRBV7-6 and TRBJ2-2; D is tentatively TRBD1 or TRBD2 (5 bases each). Trimming shortened V by 11 bases and J by 4 bases, and 11 bases separated the two germline ends. CDR1 is SGHVS and CDR2 is FNYEAQ in the germline V gene. The CDR3 spans 12 residues. In nucleotides, the CDR3 is TGTGCCGCTCCCGGGGCCACCGGGGAGCTGTTTTTT. This encodes CAAPGATGELFF. Looking up the rest from reference TRBV7-6 and TRBJ2-2 gives the full variable domain: GAGVSQSPRYKVTKRGQDVALRCDPISGHVSLYWYRQALGQGPEFLTYFNYEAQQDKSGLPNDRFSAERPEGSISTLTIQRTEQRDSAMYRCAAPGATGELFFGEGSRLTVL.

The rearrangement joins TRBV27 to TRBJ2-7, with D hard to call. V lost 5 bases and J lost 7, with 12 bases in between. This CDR3 has 12 residues. Germline V gives CDR1 MNHEY, CDR2 SMNVEV (reference sequence). The CDR3 nucleotides read TGTGCCAGCAGTCCTACAGAGCAGGAGCAGTACTTC. It codes for CASSPTEQEQYF.

The gene calls are TRBV11-2 and TRBJ1-1; unclear D gene. Germline V lookup: CDR1 SGHAT, CDR2 FQNNGV. Trimming shortened V by 5 bases and J by 6 bases, and 10 bases separated the two germline ends. The CDR3 totals 12 residues. CDR3 region: CASSVAGPEAFF. In DNA form, the CDR3 reads TGTGCCAGCAGCGTAGCAGGCCCTGAAGCTTTCTTT.

The chain is built from TRBV6-2 or TRBV6-3 and TRBJ2-7; D uncertain. Trimming cost V 4 bases and J 4 bases, with 8 bases left between them. The CDR3 totals 12 residues. Germline CDR1 is MNHEY and CDR2 is SVGEGT. CDR3 amino acids: CASSFRTYEQYF. The CDR3 DNA sequence: TGTGCCAGCAGTTTCAGAACTTACGAGCAGTACTTC.

This clonotype was counted ten times or more. V is TRBV7-2 and J is TRBJ2-7, with D tentatively TRBD2 (6 bases). The CDR3 covers 14 residues. CDR1 is SGHTA, CDR2 FQGNSA, per germline. The V gene lost 5 bases and the J gene lost 3 bases, with 14 bases spanning the gap. This CDR3 is CASSPWGGNYEQYF. The CDR3 nucleotides read TGTGCCAGCAGCCCATGGGGAGGTAACTACGAGCAGTACTTC.

This clonotype appeared many times. The chain recombines TRBV6-5 with TRBJ2-1; the match to TRBD2 covers 9 bases. CDR1 is MNHEY, CDR2 SVGAGI, per germline. Unmatched junction bases numbered 4, after V lost 0 bases and J lost 4 bases. This CDR3 has 16 amino acids. The chain's CDR3 is CASSYSSGGSYNEQFF. CDR3 nucleotides: TGTGCCAGCAGTTACTCTAGCGGGGGATCGTACAATGAGCAGTTCTTC.

The table lists this clonotype with a few counts. The chain recombines TRBV5-4 with TRBJ2-2, with 8 bases fitting TRBD1. The CDR3 runs to 15 residues. Looked up from germline, CDR1 is SGHNT and CDR2 is YYREEE (reference sequence). V trimming: 3 bases; J trimming: 0 bases; junction bases outside the gene matches: 1. The CDR3 here is CASSSGQANTGELFF. The CDR3 DNA sequence: TGTGCCAGCAGCTCGGGACAGGCGAACACCGGGGAGCTGTTTTTT. The variable domain in full, completed from reference TRBV5-4 and TRBJ2-2, reads ETGVTQSPTHLIKTRGQQVTLRCSSQSGHNTVSWYQQALGQGPQFIFQYYREEENGRGNFPPRFSGLQFPNYSSELNVNALELDDSALYLCASSSGQANTGELFFGEGSRLTVL.

The chain carries TRBV7-4 and TRBJ2-2; D not certain. In germline, CDR1 is SGHVT, CDR2 SQSDAQ. V gave up 5 bases and J gave up 6 bases, with 7 bases separating them. The CDR3 is made up of 12 amino acids. CDR3: CASSPNAGELFF. CDR3 sequence (DNA): TGTGCCAGCAGCCCAAACGCCGGGGAGCTGTTTTTT.

The V and J genes are TRBV12-3 or TRBV12-4 and TRBJ2-1; 11 nucleotides line up with TRBD2. V was clipped by 4 bases and J by 6 bases; unmatched bases: 11. There are 17 residues in the CDR3. CDR3 DNA sequence: TGTGCCAGCAGTTCCCGTCCTAGCGGGGGGTTTACCAATGAGCAGTTCTTC. It codes for CASSSRPSGGFTNEQFF.

The chain employs TRBV6-5 and TRBJ2-1, with D possibly matching TRBD2 (6 bases). In germline, CDR1 is MNHEY, CDR2 SVGAGI. V lost 2 bases and J lost 12, with 17 bases in between. The length of the CDR3 is 14 residues. CDR3 in amino acids: CASSYTGGPIGQFF. CDR3 DNA: TGTGCCAGCAGTTACACCGGGGGACCAATCGGGCAGTTCTTC.

This clonotype was recorded a few times. CDR3 DNA sequence: TGTGCCAGCAGCTTAGATGCAGGGACCAATACTGAAGCTTTCTTT. Its translation: CASSLDAGTNTEAFF. The V and J genes are TRBV7-6 and TRBJ1-1; D might be TRBD1 (5 bases). V was clipped by 1 base and J by 5 bases, with 14 bases between them. The CDR3 consists of 15 residues. Germline CDR1 is SGHVS and CDR2 is FNYEAQ.